This T cell receptor (beta chain) was recovered during a study of shared clonotypes between healthy human individuals. The CDR3 spans 13 residues. Germline V gene lookup returns CDR1 MNHNS and CDR2 SASEGT. V was shortened by 10 bases and J by 0 bases, with 11 bases between the two germline ends. For this clone: Its antigen is still unknown.

Template for every sorted-subset replicate PCR totaled around 200 ng DNA, 25,000 to 35,000 T cell genomes. Sequencing was performed with immunoSEQ multiplex PCR; in TCRdb, only in-frame clones are kept and a portion is missing. In the table there are around 2.1 million clones, 90% to 96% of which are singletons. Study-wide findings and caveats: The researchers took only blood, and tissue repertoires probably look different. Non-shared clonotypes displayed generation probabilities falling below those of clonotypes present in all four donors. Though the depth was large, rarefaction showed that sorted-subset sequencing was incomplete.

J is TRBJ2-3 and V is TRBV6-1; no firm D call. Sample: naive CD4+ T cells sorted from blood. Subset reported: CD45RA+ positively selected. This TCR came from a young man in good health. The CDR3 sequence: CATVVRSTDTQYF. The CDR3 DNA sequence: TGTGCCACCGTAGTTCGCAGCACAGATACGCAGTATTTT.